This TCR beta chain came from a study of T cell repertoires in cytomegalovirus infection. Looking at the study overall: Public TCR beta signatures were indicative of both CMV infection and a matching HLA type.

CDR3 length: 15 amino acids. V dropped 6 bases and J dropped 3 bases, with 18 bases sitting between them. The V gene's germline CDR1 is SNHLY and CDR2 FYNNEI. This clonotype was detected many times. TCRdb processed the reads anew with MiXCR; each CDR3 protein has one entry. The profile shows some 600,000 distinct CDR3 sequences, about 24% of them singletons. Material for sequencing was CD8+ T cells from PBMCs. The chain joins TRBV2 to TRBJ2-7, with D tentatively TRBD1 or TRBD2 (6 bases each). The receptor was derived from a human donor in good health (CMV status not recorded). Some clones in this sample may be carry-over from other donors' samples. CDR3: CASSPPRGEGYEQYV. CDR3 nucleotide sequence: TGTGCCAGCAGCCCCCCGAGGGGGGAAGGCTACGAGCAGTACGTC.